What follows are 21 T cell receptor beta chains derived from one specimen sequenced in a study of CD8+CD57+ T cells in acquired aplastic anemia (dated by TCRdb to 2016 to 2019). Data came from an Illumina HiSeq 2000. Profiling of TCR beta VDJ combinations and CDR3 sequences used genomic DNA as the template. The raw public data were reprocessed by TCRdb itself: fastp quality trimming at Q25, MiXCR clonotype calling, in-frame beta chains only. All rows with the same CDR3 protein become a single entry with the most common DNA and genes. In all, the sample holds 150,000 to 200,000 distinct CDR3 sequences, and about 60% of those were seen once. The ten top clones hold about 50% of the sample. Sequencing was carried out using sorted CD4+, CD8+, or CD8+CD57+ T cells (not recorded which) from PBMCs. The receptors derive from a human donor in good health.

This clonotype was seen more than once but under ten times. The chain couples TRBV10-2 to TRBJ2-5; 10 nucleotides agree with TRBD2. The CDR3 consists of 12 residues. Germline V gene lookup returns CDR1 WSHSY and CDR2 SAAADI. V was clipped by 2 bases and J by 13 bases; unmatched bases: 4. The DNA for the CDR3 is TGCGCCAGCAGTGAGATGGGACTAGCGCTGTACTTC. As protein: CASSEMGLALYF.

The genes are TRBV7-2 and TRBJ1-2, with unresolved D. V was trimmed by 1 base and J by 8 bases, leaving 20 bases between them. Germline CDR1 reads SGHTA; CDR2 reads FQGNSA. The CDR3 sequence is 16 residues long. For the CDR3, the DNA is TGTGCCAGCAGCTTAGAAGTCAGGCGTCTCGACCGGGGCTACACCTTC. This codes for CASSLEVRRLDRGYTF.

This clonotype was seen a single time. CDR3 protein: CASSGVQGYNEQFF. The CDR3 nucleotides are TGTGCCAGCAGTGGGGTGCAGGGGTACAATGAGCAGTTCTTC. The chain couples TRBV2 to TRBJ2-1, with TRBD1 as a possible D gene (6 bases). This CDR3 is 14 amino acids long. The V and J ends lost 4 bases and 4 bases respectively, with 11 bases between them. Germline loops: CDR1 SNHLY, CDR2 FYNNEI. Variable domain in full (rest from reference TRBV2 and TRBJ2-1): EPEVTQTPSHQVTQMGQEVILRCVPISNHLYFYWYRQILGQKVEFLVSFYNNEISEKSEIFDDQFSVERPDGSNFTLKIRSTKLEDSAMYFCASSGVQGYNEQFFGPGTRLTVL.

This sequence joins TRBV7-4 and TRBJ2-3; 7 nucleotides line up with TRBD2. The CDR3 contains 16 residues. CDR1 and CDR2 (germline): SGHVT, SQSDAQ. V trimming: 5 bases; J trimming: 12 bases; junction bases outside the gene matches: 20. In DNA form, the CDR3 reads TGTGCCAGCAGCGCCCGACGACTGGGGAGGGAGGAGACCCAGTATTTT. It is translated as CASSARRLGREETQYF.

V gene TRBV19 combines with J gene TRBJ2-2, with D possibly matching TRBD1 (7 bases). This CDR3 spans 17 amino acids. Germline V gene lookup returns CDR1 LNHDA and CDR2 SQIVND (reference sequence). V was shortened by 2 bases and J by 0 bases, with 13 bases between the two germline ends. The CDR3 region has the DNA TGTGCCAGTAGTATAAGGGGGCTAGCGCCGAACACCGGGGAGCTGTTTTTT. Its protein product is CASSIRGLAPNTGELFF.

This chain uses TRBV9 with TRBJ1-1, with 9 bases identical to TRBD1. This CDR3 has 15 residues. The V gene's germline CDR1 is SGDLS and CDR2 YYNGEE. V was clipped by 3 bases and J by 6 bases; unmatched bases: 9. The CDR3 protein is CASSGGQGRSAEAFF. DNA of the CDR3: TGTGCCAGCAGCGGCGGACAGGGGAGGAGCGCTGAAGCTTTCTTT.

This sequence joins TRBV20-1 and TRBJ1-1; D is unclear. V lost 3 bases, J lost 0 bases, and 11 bases lay in between. The length of the CDR3 is 14 residues. Germline CDR1 and CDR2: DFQATT and SNEGSKA (reference sequence). CDR3 DNA: TGCAGTGCTAGCCCCCGTTCCATGAACACTGAAGCTTTCTTT. This encodes CSASPRSMNTEAFF.

This chain connects TRBV10-3 to TRBJ2-6; D perhaps matches TRBD1 (5 bases). The CDR3 sequence is 15 residues long. Trimming cost V 4 bases and J 1 base, with 8 bases left between them. Germline CDR1 ENHRY, CDR2 SYGVKD. The CDR3 DNA follows: TGTGCCATCAGTGGACAGCTATCTGGGGCCAACGTCCTGACTTTC. The encoded protein is CAISGQLSGANVLTF.

The rearrangement uses TRBV19 and TRBJ2-7; perhaps D is TRBD1 or TRBD2 (5 bases each). V shed 7 bases and J shed 6 bases, with 16 bases lying between them. The CDR3 spans 13 residues. In germline, CDR1 is LNHDA, CDR2 SQIVND (reference sequence). CDR3 in DNA: TGTGCCAGTACCCCAAGTGAGGGACGCGAGCAGTACTTC. It yields the protein CASTPSEGREQYF.

CDR3 in DNA: TGTGCCAGCAGGACCCGGGACACTCTGAACACTGAAGCTTTCTTT. Amino acid sequence: CASRTRDTLNTEAFF. The chain carries TRBV7-6 and TRBJ1-1; D might be TRBD1 (6 bases). Germline V gives CDR1 SGHVS, CDR2 FNYEAQ. V lost 6 bases to trimming and J lost 0 bases, with 14 bases between them. This CDR3 comprises 15 residues.

This clonotype was seen a few times. In DNA form, the CDR3 reads TGTGCCAGCAGCCAACCCGGCAATGAGCAGTTCTTC. This codes for CASSQPGNEQFF. The V gene is TRBV3-1, the J gene TRBJ2-1; D unclear. Trimming left V 2 bases short and J 6 bases short, with 5 bases between. From germline, CDR1 is LGHDT and CDR2 YNNKEL (reference sequence). CDR3 length: 12 residues.

The rearrangement joins TRBV15 to TRBJ2-1; 7 bases are a match to TRBD1. Germline V gives CDR1 LNHNV, CDR2 YYDKDF (reference sequence). CDR3 length equals 14 residues. J lost 7 bases, V lost 5 bases, and 8 bases had no gene match. Here the CDR3 DNA reads TGTGCCACCAGCCCCAGACAGGGTAGGAATGAGCAGTTCTTC. Translation gives CATSPRQGRNEQFF.

This clonotype was seen just once. The rearrangement links TRBV7-6 to TRBJ1-2; D remains unclear. The germline V gene has CDR1 SGHVS and CDR2 FNYEAQ. Trimming shortened V by 5 bases and J by 8 bases, and 15 bases separated the two germline ends. The CDR3 consists of 13 residues. The CDR3, as DNA: TGTGCCAGCAGCCCCGCCGGGAAGTACGGCTACACCTTC. It is translated as CASSPAGKYGYTF.

This chain links TRBV19 with TRBJ2-5; tentatively, D is TRBD1 (5 bases). There are 14 residues in the CDR3. V dropped 3 bases and J dropped 7 bases, with 15 bases sitting between them. CDR1 and CDR2 from the germline V gene are LNHDA and SQIVND (reference sequence). The CDR3 DNA follows: TGTGCCAGTAGTATTGTCACCGACCAGGGGACCCAGTACTTC. Amino acids: CASSIVTDQGTQYF.

DNA for the CDR3: TGCGCCAGCAGCCAAGATACAGGGGAGGATTCACCCCTCCACTTT. Amino acids: CASSQDTGEDSPLHF. J is TRBJ1-6 and V is TRBV4-3; 7 bases align to TRBD1. The CDR3 length is 15 residues. J gave up 8 bases and V 0 bases, and 4 bases lay outside the gene matches. CDR1 is LGHNA and CDR2 is YSLEER in the germline V gene.

The rearrangement links TRBV25-1 to TRBJ2-5; D is possibly TRBD1 (5 bases). V dropped 3 bases and J dropped 4 bases, with 12 bases sitting between them. Per germline, CDR1 MGHDK and CDR2 SYGVNS. The CDR3 is made up of 14 amino acids. CDR3 bases: TGTGCCAGCAGTGATCCAGGGATCTTAGAGACCCAGTACTTC. Its translation is CASSDPGILETQYF.

The J gene is TRBJ1-5, the V gene TRBV20-1; 7 bases line up with TRBD1. Per germline, CDR1 DFQATT and CDR2 SNEGSKA (reference sequence). The ends lost 5 bases at V and 5 bases at J; junction bases unmatched: 9. This CDR3 has 14 amino acids. The CDR3: CSAGGQWGDQPQHF. In nucleotides, the CDR3 is TGCAGTGCTGGGGGACAGTGGGGCGATCAGCCCCAGCATTTT.

The chain has TRBV11-1 and TRBJ1-3, with D unclear. Germline V gene lookup returns CDR1 SGHAT and CDR2 FQDESV (reference sequence). Trimming shortened V by 1 base and J by 8 bases, and 24 bases separated the two germline ends. The CDR3 has 18 amino acids. In DNA form, the CDR3 reads TGTGCCAGCAGCTTAGGGCTAGCGGAGAGCACAGTCGGGGACACCATATATTTT. Translated: CASSLGLAESTVGDTIYF.

The chain uses TRBV28 and TRBJ2-7, with D perhaps TRBD1 (6 bases). The V gene lost 9 bases and the J gene lost 3 bases, with 15 bases spanning the gap. CDR1 and CDR2 (germline): MDHEN, SYDVKM. This CDR3 has 13 amino acids. DNA for the CDR3: TGTGCCAGTAACACACAGGGCCGCTACGAGCAGTACTTC. Encoded protein: CASNTQGRYEQYF.

About this clonotype: Compared with germline, one end of the junction differs, possibly owing to a read error. V and J are TRBV19 and TRBJ1-3, with D maybe TRBD1 (6 bases). The germline CDR1 and CDR2 sequences are LNHDA and SQIVND (reference sequence). The CDR3 runs to 16 residues. Here the CDR3 reads CASSRTAISSGNTIYF. The CDR3 DNA reads as TGTGCTAGTAGCCGGACAGCTATCAGCTCTGGAAACACCATATATTTT.

The table lists this clonotype with many counts. The chain links TRBV20-1 to TRBJ1-2, with D possibly matching TRBD1 (6 bases). Germline V CDR1 and CDR2: DFQATT, SNEGSKA (reference sequence). V lost 3 bases and J lost 8, with 22 bases in between. The CDR3 has 15 amino acids. CDR3 loop: CSASLGQGIVDGYTF. For the CDR3, the DNA is TGCAGTGCTAGCCTGGGGCAGGGGATCGTGGACGGCTACACCTTC.